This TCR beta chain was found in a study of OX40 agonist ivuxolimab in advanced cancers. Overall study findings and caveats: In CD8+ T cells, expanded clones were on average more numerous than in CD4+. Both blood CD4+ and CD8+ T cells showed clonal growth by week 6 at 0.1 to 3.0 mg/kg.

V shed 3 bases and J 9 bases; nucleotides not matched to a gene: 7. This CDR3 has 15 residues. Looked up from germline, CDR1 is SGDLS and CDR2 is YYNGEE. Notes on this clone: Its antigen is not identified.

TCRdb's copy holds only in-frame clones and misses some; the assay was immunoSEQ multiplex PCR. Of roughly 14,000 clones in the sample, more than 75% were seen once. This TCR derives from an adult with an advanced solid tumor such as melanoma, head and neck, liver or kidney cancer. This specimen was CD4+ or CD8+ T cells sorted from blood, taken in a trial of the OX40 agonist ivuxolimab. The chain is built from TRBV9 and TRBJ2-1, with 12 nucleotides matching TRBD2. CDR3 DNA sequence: TGTGCCAGCAGCGCTAGCGGGGGGGCCCGGGGTGAGCAGTTCTTC. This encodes CASSASGGARGEQFF.